Listed below are T cell receptor beta chains from one sample, sequenced in a study of shared clonotypes between healthy human individuals. TCRdb's copy holds only in-frame clones and misses some; the assay was immunoSEQ multiplex PCR. The table lists hundreds of thousands of clones, about 96% of them singletons. The sequenced material came from naive CD8+ T cells sorted from blood. The receptor source for this set is a woman in her 30s in good health. Each CDR3 is given with its conserved first and last residue. The D gene is left open where the match is weak.

>TRBV27|TRBJ2-3|TRBD2
CASSLYAGGDTDTQYF
TGTGCCAGCAGTTTATATGCGGGAGGGGACACAGATACGCAGTATTTT
>TRBV27|TRBJ1-1|NA
CASSFTPALGTEAFF
TGTGCCAGCAGCTTTACCCCAGCTCTGGGCACTGAAGCTTTCTTT
>TRBV27|TRBJ2-7|TRBD2
CASSTGTSGRYEQYF
TGTGCCAGCAGCACGGGGACTAGCGGGAGGTACGAGCAGTACTTC
>TRBV27|TRBJ2-7|TRBD2
CASREGGSFEQYF
TGTGCCAGCAGGGAGGGAGGGTCTTTTGAGCAGTACTTC
>TRBV6-6|TRBJ1-2|NA
CASCHLALNYGYTF
TGTGCCAGCTGTCACTTGGCACTTAACTATGGCTACACCTTC
>TRBV7-9|TRBJ2-5|TRBD2
CASSQVAGGWQETQYF
TGTGCCAGCAGCCAAGTAGCGGGAGGTTGGCAAGAGACCCAGTACTTC
>TRBV7-6|TRBJ1-5|NA
CASNGDQPQHF
TGTGCCAGCAACGGGGATCAGCCCCAGCATTTT
>TRBV11-2|TRBJ2-7|TRBD2
CASSLVASGMYEQYF
TGTGCCAGCAGCTTAGTGGCTAGCGGGATGTACGAGCAGTACTTC
>TRBV4-1|TRBJ2-7|NA
CASSQLFGYEQYF
TGCGCCAGCAGCCAGTTATTCGGCTACGAGCAGTACTTC
>TRBV2|TRBJ2-7|NA
CASSGHPSQVLSYEQYF
TGTGCCAGCAGTGGTCACCCGAGCCAGGTTTTATCCTACGAGCAGTACTTC